Listed below are T cell receptor beta chains from one sample, sequenced in a study of shared clonotypes between healthy human individuals. The protocol was immunoSEQ multiplex PCR, while the TCRdb copy is restricted to in-frame clones and leaves out a portion. Of 500,000 to 700,000 clones detected, roughly 95% appear once; the ten largest clones hold approximately 0.11%. The sample taken for sequencing was naive CD8+ T cells sorted from blood. The receptor set was obtained from a woman under 40 in good health. Each CDR3 is given with its conserved first and last residue. Each record gives: clone size, J gene, V gene, D gene, CDR3 DNA, CDR3 protein. A D gene is named only where the DNA matches it firmly. Size values are once, few and many counts, or a class for expanded clones, and some rows have none.

once,TRBJ1-1,TRBV19,TRBD1,TGTGCCAGTAGTATTAGTGGACAGGGGAACACTGAAGCTTTCTTT,CASSISGQGNTEAFF
.,TRBJ2-7,TRBV19,TRBD2,TGTGCCAGTAGTATCGGGACTAGCGGGAGGGCCACGCCCGAGCAGTACTTC,CASSIGTSGRATPEQYF
.,TRBJ2-3,TRBV29-1,TRBD2,TGCAGCGTTGTGGATAGCGGGAACCTGGATACGCAGTATTTT,CSVVDSGNLDTQYF
.,TRBJ2-3,TRBV11-2,TRBD2,TGTGCCAGCAGCTTAGTGGCTAGCGGGAGTGCAGATACGCAGTATTTT,CASSLVASGSADTQYF
.,TRBJ1-5,TRBV28,TRBD1,TGTGCCAGCAGTTTATTACAGGGGGCGAGTCAGCCCCAGCATTTT,CASSLLQGASQPQHF
.,TRBJ2-7,TRBV29-1,TRBD2,TGCAGCGTTGTTGGGACTAGGTTCGAGCAGTACTTC,CSVVGTRFEQYF
.,TRBJ2-7,TRBV10-3,.,TGTGCCATCAGTGTTCTGGGGGACTCCTACGAGCAGTACTTC,CAISVLGDSYEQYF
once,TRBJ2-7,TRBV6-5,.,TGTGCCAGCAGTTACTCGGGACTCGAGTACTTC,CASSYSGLEYF
.,TRBJ1-2,TRBV6-1,.,TGTGCCAGCAGTGAAGCAGTAGTTGCAGGGTATGGCTACACCTTC,CASSEAVVAGYGYTF
.,TRBJ2-3,TRBV9,TRBD2,TGTGCCAGCAGCACCGGACTAGCGGAGATCACAGATACGCAGTATTTT,CASSTGLAEITDTQYF
.,TRBJ2-7,TRBV28,.,TGTGCCAGCAGTCCTTCCCGGGAAAGCGGCTCCTACGAGCAGTACTTC,CASSPSRESGSYEQYF
.,TRBJ2-7,TRBV28,.,TGTGCCAGCAACTCCGGACGCTACGAGCAGTACTTC,CASNSGRYEQYF
once,TRBJ2-1,TRBV6-5,TRBD2,TGTGCCAGCAGTTTGGGACTAGCGGGAACCTACAATGAGCAGTTCTTC,CASSLGLAGTYNEQFF
.,TRBJ2-5,TRBV7-2,TRBD2,TGTGCCAGCAGCGTCACTAGCGGCCCCGGGGAGACCCAGTACTTC,CASSVTSGPGETQYF
.,TRBJ2-7,TRBV28,.,TGTGCCAGCAAAGACACCAACTCCTACGAGCAGTACTTC,CASKDTNSYEQYF
.,TRBJ1-1,TRBV7-9,.,TGTGCCAGCAGCTGGGGGTCTTATGAAGCTTTCTTT,CASSWGSYEAFF
.,TRBJ1-1,TRBV4-1,.,TGCGCCAGCAGCCAAGTTTTCGGGGGGGGCACTGAAGCTTTCTTT,CASSQVFGGGTEAFF
once,TRBJ2-7,TRBV28,.,TGTGCCAGCAGTTTGACAGGCTACCACGAGCAGTACTTC,CASSLTGYHEQYF
.,TRBJ2-7,TRBV13,TRBD2,TGTGCCAGCAGCACGGGACTAGCGGGAGTAAAGTACGAGCAGTACTTC,CASSTGLAGVKYEQYF
once,TRBJ2-3,TRBV9,TRBD2,TGTGCCAGCAGCGAGGGACTAGCAGGCACAGATACGCAGTATTTT,CASSEGLAGTDTQYF
.,TRBJ1-1,TRBV4-1,.,TGCGCCAGCAGCCAAGGCAGGAGGGGATCGAACACTGAAGCTTTCTTT,CASSQGRRGSNTEAFF
.,TRBJ2-2,TRBV9,TRBD2,TGTGCCAGCAGCTTCAGCGGGAGTGGGGAGCTGTTTTTT,CASSFSGSGELFF
.,TRBJ2-7,TRBV28,TRBD1,TGTGCCAGCAGCCGTCCCGGGACAGGGACCGAGCAGTACTTC,CASSRPGTGTEQYF
.,TRBJ2-7,TRBV5-1,.,TGCGCCAGCAGCTCCACAGGGCGCTCCTACGAGCAGTACTTC,CASSSTGRSYEQYF
.,TRBJ1-1,TRBV11-2,.,TGTGCCAGCAGCTCGGGTGGAATCACTGAAGCTTTCTTT,CASSSGGITEAFF
.,TRBJ2-1,TRBV13,.,TGTGCCAGCAGCTTAGCGGATGAGCAGTTCTTC,CASSLADEQFF
.,TRBJ2-1,TRBV7-8,TRBD2,TGTGCCAGCAGCTTAGCCCTGGGACTAGCGGACTACAATGAGCAGTTCTTC,CASSLALGLADYNEQFF
.,TRBJ2-6,TRBV2,TRBD1,TGTGCCAGCAGTGATTCGACAGGGGGACCGGGGGCCAACGTCCTGACTTTC,CASSDSTGGPGANVLTF
.,TRBJ2-7,TRBV5-6,.,TGTGCCAGCAGCTTAGGAGGGGACTTCTACGAGCAGTACTTC,CASSLGGDFYEQYF
.,TRBJ2-7,TRBV6-5,.,TGTGCCAGCAGTTACTCATCGGGATCCTACGAGCAGTACTTC,CASSYSSGSYEQYF
.,TRBJ1-2,TRBV27,.,TGTGCCAGCAGTTTAAGAGGGGTTGGCTACACCTTC,CASSLRGVGYTF
.,TRBJ2-7,TRBV28,TRBD2,TGTGCCAGCAGTTTCCTAGCGGGGTCCTCCTACGAGCAGTACTTC,CASSFLAGSSYEQYF
.,TRBJ1-5,TRBV28,TRBD1,TGTGCCAGCAGGTGGACAGGGGACACCAATCAGCCCCAGCATTTT,CASRWTGDTNQPQHF
.,TRBJ1-2,TRBV7-9,TRBD1,TGTGCCAGCAGCCTACTCAACAGGGGAGGGGATGGCTACACCTTC,CASSLLNRGGDGYTF
.,TRBJ2-7,TRBV15,TRBD2,TGTGCCACCAGCACTAGCGGGACCTCCTACGAGCAGTACTTC,CATSTSGTSYEQYF
.,TRBJ2-1,TRBV7-9,.,TGTGCCAGCGTATCCCTTACCGAATACAATGAGCAGTTCTTC,CASVSLTEYNEQFF
.,TRBJ2-7,TRBV4-1,.,TGCGCCAGCAGCCACGACAGCAGGACACTCTCCTACGAGCAGTACTTC,CASSHDSRTLSYEQYF